This TCR beta chain is drawn from a study of blood T cell repertoires in COVID-19. Study-level background: The samples span acute and convalescent COVID-19 from the United States, Italy and Spain.

Some clones are missing from TCRdb's copy, which holds only in-frame ones; the method was immunoSEQ multiplex PCR. The data hold about 150,000 clones, with 88% observed a single time. Participants spanned ages about 18 to 100 years and resided in 20 to 25 US areas. Cohorts were based on clinical histories the participants reported. Two negative PCRs, clearance, or symptom resolution had been documented for recovered Cohort 3 donors. Sequenced input: PBMCs or T cells enriched from blood (not recorded which). The sequence came from a woman aged 50 to 65 who had recovered from COVID-19.

The CDR3 nucleotides are TGCAGTGCTAGTCCAGGGGCTACCGGGGAGCTGTTTTTT. Its translation: CSASPGATGELFF. This chain joins TRBV20-1 and TRBJ2-2; weak D call: TRBD1 (6 bases). Germline CDR1 and CDR2: DFQATT and SNEGSKA (reference sequence). V lost 3 bases, J lost 5 bases, and 10 bases lay in between. This CDR3 is 13 amino acids long.